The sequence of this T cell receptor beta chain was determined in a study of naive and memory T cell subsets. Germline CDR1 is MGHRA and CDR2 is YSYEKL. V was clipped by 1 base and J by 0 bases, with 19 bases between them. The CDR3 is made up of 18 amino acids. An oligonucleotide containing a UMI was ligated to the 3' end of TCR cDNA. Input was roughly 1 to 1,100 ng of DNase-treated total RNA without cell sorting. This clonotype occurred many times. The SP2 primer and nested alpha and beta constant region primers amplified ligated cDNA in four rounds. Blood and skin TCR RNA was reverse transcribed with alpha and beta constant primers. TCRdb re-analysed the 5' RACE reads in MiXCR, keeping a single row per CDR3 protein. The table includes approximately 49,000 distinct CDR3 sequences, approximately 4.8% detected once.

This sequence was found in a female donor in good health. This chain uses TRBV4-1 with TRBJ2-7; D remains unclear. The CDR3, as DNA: TGCGCCAGCAGCCAAGTCCCAGGACGCAGTTCCTACTCCTACGAGCAGTACTTC. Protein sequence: CASSQVPGRSSYSYEQYF.